This T cell receptor beta chain was captured by sequencing in a study of blood T cell repertoires in COVID-19. At the level of the study: Italy, Spain and the United States were the sources of the convalescent and acute COVID-19 samples.

This clone has a handful of counts. Original processing methods: From reference gene primer amplification, estimates of nucleated cell counts were derived. Assay used: immunoSEQ multiplex PCR; TCRdb lists only in-frame clones, some missing. For V, J and clone size, that table is used; D and trimming come from the DNA. The sample has approximately 220,000 clones, approximately 81% seen once; the top ten hold about 9.4%. Trimming removed 5 bases from V and 2 bases from J, with 15 bases in between. The germline gives CDR1 MDHEN, CDR2 SYDVKM. This CDR3 is 15 amino acids long. This receptor was obtained from a woman aged 80 or older with acute or convalescent COVID-19. The gene calls are TRBV28 and TRBJ1-2; D remains ambiguous. The sample consisted of peripheral blood. Written as DNA, the CDR3 is TGTGCCAGCAGTCGTCCTGGGAGTACAAACTATGGCTACACCTTC. It is translated as CASSRPGSTNYGYTF.